This T cell receptor (beta chain) was sequenced in a study of radiotherapy plus CTLA-4 blockade in lung cancer. Study background: Objective responses were seen in around 20% of patients, disease control in roughly 30%. Findings of the study overall: Together with interferon-beta, which increased in serum after radiation, early dynamic changes in blood T cell clones were reportedly the best predictors of response.

This clone has more than one count but fewer than ten. The antigen remains unidentified. The junction differs from germline at one of its ends, possibly a read error. With ipilimumab providing CTLA-4 blockade, focal radiation was administered to patients who had chemo-refractory metastatic non-small-cell lung cancer. Sequencing used immunoSEQ multiplex PCR; TCRdb keeps in-frame clones, though not all of them. The sample has fewer than 35,000 clones, around 75% seen once. Germline CDR1 is MNHNS and CDR2 is SASEGT. This CDR3 is built from 15 residues. This chain uses TRBV6-1 with TRBJ1-5, with D perhaps TRBD1 (6 bases). The TCR originated in a human donor with non-small cell lung cancer that progressed on radiotherapy plus ipilimumab. The sequenced sample was peripheral blood, obtained from a patient treated with radiotherapy plus ipilimumab. The CDR3 DNA follows: TGTGCCAGCAGTGAAATCAGGGGAAGCAACCAGCCCCAGCATTTT. This codes for CASSEIRGSNQPQHF.